The 19 T cell receptor beta chains listed next were all sequenced from one sample in a study of beta chain features in type 1 diabetes. Study-wide results and limits: Within each of all four CD4+ subsets, Type 1 diabetes patients had TCRB CDR3s that were moderately but significantly shorter.

No antigen has been identified for these receptors. All of the isolated RNA was reverse transcribed, so expressed TCRB transcripts were sequenced. TCRdb's table, derived via immunoSEQ multiplex PCR, lists solely in-frame clones and lacks some. The sample records tens of thousands of clones, around 70% being singletons. The source material was Tregs from blood. The receptor set was obtained from a woman younger than 35 with type 1 diabetes.

This clone appeared a few times. The V call is TRBV19, the J call TRBJ2-5; 9 bases are shared with TRBD1. Germline lookup yields CDR1 LNHDA and CDR2 SQIVND (reference sequence). Trimming took 4 bases from V and 3 from J; bases not matched to a gene: 3. There are 14 residues in the CDR3. The CDR3 here is CASSTRTGEETQYF. Here the CDR3 DNA reads TGTGCCAGTAGTACTCGGACAGGGGAAGAGACCCAGTACTTC.

The chain uses TRBV27 and TRBJ2-7; possible D gene TRBD1, 6 bases. Germline assignment: CDR1 MNHEY and CDR2 SMNVEV (reference sequence). This CDR3 is built from 13 residues. V was pared by 8 bases and J by 3 bases, with 14 bases between. The CDR3 bases are TGTGCCAGCCGCCGGGACAAGAGCTACGAGCAGTACTTC. It translates to CASRRDKSYEQYF.

J is TRBJ2-7 and V is TRBV13, with 10 bases fitting TRBD2. The CDR3 extends over 18 amino acids. The junction had 16 bases not matched to a gene; V was cut back by 5 bases and J by 3 bases. Germline lookup yields CDR1 PRHDT and CDR2 FYEKMQ (reference sequence). The CDR3 region is CASSARRRLAGDSYEQYF. The CDR3 DNA reads TGTGCCAGCAGCGCCCGCCGACGCCTAGCGGGAGATAGCTACGAGCAGTACTTC.

The rearrangement joins TRBV7-2 to TRBJ1-5, with unresolved D. V was cut by 6 bases and J by 2 bases, with 14 bases left in between. The V gene's germline CDR1 is SGHTA and CDR2 FQGNSA. This CDR3 has 15 residues. This chain's CDR3 is CASRVALGGNQPQHF. The CDR3 DNA reads TGTGCCAGCAGGGTGGCTCTCGGGGGCAATCAGCCCCAGCATTTT.

The V gene is TRBV6-5, the J gene TRBJ2-6; possible D gene TRBD1, 6 bases. Germline CDR1 reads MNHEY; CDR2 reads SVGAGI. V lost 8 bases and J lost 0, with 11 bases in between. The CDR3 contains 15 residues. The CDR3 protein is CASGLGGSGANVLTF. The CDR3 region has the DNA TGTGCCAGCGGGCTAGGGGGCTCTGGGGCCAACGTCCTGACTTTC.

The CDR3 loop is CASSLVGAGYGYTF. As DNA, the CDR3 is TGTGCCAGCAGCTTGGTGGGGGCTGGCTATGGCTACACCTTC. The rearrangement links TRBV5-4 to TRBJ1-2; the D gene is possibly TRBD1 (6 bases). V shed 0 bases and J shed 4 bases, with 10 bases lying between them. Germline assignment: CDR1 SGHNT and CDR2 YYREEE (reference sequence). The CDR3 spans 14 residues.

The CDR3 DNA is TGTGCCAGCACGACTAGTGGCAATGAGCAGTTCTTC. Translating it yields CASTTSGNEQFF. The rearrangement links TRBV2 to TRBJ2-1; perhaps TRBD2 as D (6 bases). There are 12 residues in the CDR3. CDR1 SNHLY and CDR2 FYNNEI come from the germline V gene. V lost 7 bases and J 6 bases, leaving 10 bases between the germline ends.

This clone was seen just once. The chain employs TRBV10-1 and TRBJ2-3; no firm D call. The CDR3 length is 13 residues. In germline, CDR1 is WNHNN, CDR2 SYGVQD (reference sequence). Trimming took 4 bases from V and 2 from J, leaving 7 bases between them. The CDR3: CASSGAPTDTQYF. The CDR3 nucleotides read TGCGCCAGCAGTGGGGCCCCCACAGATACGCAGTATTTT.

This clone counts as medium-sized. The rearrangement joins TRBV5-6 to TRBJ2-7; 11 nucleotides match TRBD2. The CDR3 consists of 16 residues. In germline, CDR1 is SGHDT, CDR2 YYEEEE. The V gene end was trimmed by 4 bases and the J gene end by 4 bases; junction bases not matched to a gene: 10. The CDR3 loop reads CASSLSTSGNVYEQYF. The CDR3 nucleotides are TGTGCCAGCAGCCTTTCGACTAGCGGGAACGTTTACGAGCAGTACTTC.

CDR3 coding DNA: TGTGCCAGCAGCAGGGGACAATATGGCTACACCTTC. This translates into CASSRGQYGYTF. The rearrangement links TRBV7-2 to TRBJ1-2; TRBD1 might be the D (6 bases). V gave up 5 bases and J gave up 5 bases, with 9 bases separating them. Per germline, CDR1 SGHTA and CDR2 FQGNSA. The CDR3 length is 12 residues.

This clone was picked up a small number of times. V and J are TRBV7-2 and TRBJ2-5; tentative D call: TRBD2 (5 bases). This CDR3 region has 15 residues. Trimming removed 5 bases at V and 2 bases at J, with 15 bases between. The germline gives CDR1 SGHTA, CDR2 FQGNSA. CDR3 in DNA: TGTGCCAGCAGCCTACCGGGAACTTTTCAAGAGACCCAGTACTTC. Translated, it gives CASSLPGTFQETQYF.

This clone was seen a few times. This rearrangement joins TRBV6-1 to TRBJ2-7, with D uncertain. Trimming cost V 4 bases and J 2 bases, with 18 bases left between them. This CDR3 has 16 amino acids. The germline V gene has CDR1 MNHNS and CDR2 SASEGT. DNA of the CDR3: TGTGCCAGCAGTGGGGTGGAACTACTTTTTACCTACGAGCAGTACTTC. As protein: CASSGVELLFTYEQYF.

This clone has a handful of counts. The genes are TRBV11-2 and TRBJ1-1; D possibly corresponds to TRBD1 (5 bases). V was cut by 1 base and J by 3 bases, with 12 bases left in between. The CDR3 consists of 15 residues. Germline V gives CDR1 SGHAT, CDR2 FQNNGV. CDR3 residues: CASSLAGEGYTEAFF. Written as DNA, the CDR3 is TGTGCCAGCAGCTTAGCGGGGGAAGGGTACACTGAAGCTTTCTTT.

The chain couples TRBV5-1 to TRBJ1-1; 10 nucleotides agree with TRBD1. CDR1 and CDR2 from the germline V gene are SGHRS and YFSETQ. This CDR3 has 15 residues. Trimming at V came to 3 bases and at J to 0 bases, leaving 2 bases not matched to a gene. The CDR3 here is CASSSDRGLNTEAFF. As DNA, the CDR3 is TGCGCCAGCAGCTCAGACAGGGGGCTGAACACTGAAGCTTTCTTT.

The J gene is TRBJ2-7, the V gene TRBV7-2; TRBD1 aligns across 8 bases. V was clipped by 6 bases and J by 6 bases; unmatched bases: 1. This CDR3 comprises 11 residues. Germline CDR1 reads SGHTA; CDR2 reads FQGNSA. The CDR3 sequence is CASRTGVEQYF. In nucleotides, the CDR3 is TGTGCCAGCAGGACAGGGGTCGAGCAGTACTTC.

The chain recombines TRBV6-1 with TRBJ2-1, with 10 bases matching TRBD1. The CDR3 totals 12 residues. CDR1 and CDR2 from the germline V gene are MNHNS and SASEGT. The trim removed 11 bases at V and 8 bases at J, leaving 6 bases unmatched. This chain's CDR3 is CAVRQGAYEQFF. DNA for the CDR3: TGTGCCGTCCGACAGGGGGCTTATGAGCAGTTCTTC.

The chain links TRBV12-5 to TRBJ1-1; D uncertain. Germline V gives CDR1 LGHNT, CDR2 FRNRAP. CDR3 length: 12 amino acids. Trimming cost V 1 base and J 7 bases, with 7 bases left between them. The CDR3 DNA reads as TGTGCTAGTGGTTTGGCTAGTGGTGAAGCTTTCTTT. Translation: CASGLASGEAFF.

With regard to this clone: A junction boundary mismatches the germline segment, possibly from a read error. The V gene is TRBV6-5, the J gene TRBJ2-1, with 10 bases identical to TRBD1. The CDR3 contains 15 residues. The germline gives CDR1 MNHEY, CDR2 SVGAGI. CDR3 in DNA: TGTGCCAGCAGTGACTCGGGACAGGGGTACAATGAGCAGTTCTTC. It specifies CASSDSGQGYNEQFF.

This CDR3 is CASSPEYNEQFF. For the CDR3, the DNA is TGCGCCAGCAGCCCGGAGTACAATGAGCAGTTCTTC. J is TRBJ2-1 and V is TRBV5-1; D gene ambiguous. The CDR3 is 12 residues long. V dropped 4 bases and J dropped 4 bases, with 6 bases sitting between them. Germline CDR1 is SGHRS and CDR2 is YFSETQ.